Presented here are 13 T cell receptor beta chains from one specimen sequenced in a study of T cell changes during pregnancy in multiple sclerosis. The data were produced by immunoSEQ multiplex PCR, yet TCRdb's version contains in-frame clones alone and is incomplete. The sample has about 52,000 clones; 85% to 95% are singletons. The sample in question was CD4+ T cells from peripheral blood mononuclear cells, obtained in the third trimester of pregnancy. The source is a female donor with multiple sclerosis, enrolled in a pregnancy study.

The V gene is TRBV6-4, the J gene TRBJ1-6; D is undetermined. This CDR3 has 15 amino acids. The V gene lost 2 bases and the J gene lost 5 bases, with 10 bases spanning the gap. Germline CDR1 and CDR2: MRHNA and SNTAGT. The CDR3 bases are TGTGCCAGCAGTGACCCGCGGGGAAATAATTCACCCCTCCACTTT. Translated: CASSDPRGNNSPLHF.

This chain connects TRBV4-1 to TRBJ1-2; 7 nucleotides agree with TRBD1. Trimming took 0 bases from V and 8 from J; bases not matched to a gene: 6. Germline lookup yields CDR1 MGHRA and CDR2 YSYEKL. This CDR3 is 14 amino acids long. In DNA, the CDR3 is TGCGCCAGCAGCCAAGAGCGGCAGGGGGGCGGCTACACCTTC. Its protein is CASSQERQGGGYTF.

The chain carries TRBV5-1 and TRBJ1-4; D is perhaps TRBD1 (6 bases). Germline-derived CDR1 and CDR2 are SGHRS and YFSETQ. Deletions cut 4 bases from V and 4 bases from J, with 14 bases between. The CDR3 has 15 residues. CDR3 sequence (DNA): TGCGCCAGCAGCCCCGGGGGGGGCTATAATGAAAAACTGTTTTTT. Translation: CASSPGGGYNEKLFF.

The rearrangement joins TRBV19 to TRBJ2-3; 13 bases are a match to TRBD2. Germline lookup yields CDR1 LNHDA and CDR2 SQIVND (reference sequence). CDR3 length equals 17 residues. After removal of 5 bases from V and 1 base from J, the junction contained 6 bases not matched to a gene. This CDR3 reads CASSVTTSGRGTDTQYF. Here the CDR3 DNA reads TGTGCCAGTAGTGTAACTACTAGCGGGAGGGGCACAGATACGCAGTATTTT.

The chain carries TRBV2 and TRBJ1-5; maybe TRBD1 (6 bases). Germline CDR1 SNHLY, CDR2 FYNNEI. With 0 bases removed from V and 4 bases from J, the gap between germline ends came to 10 bases. This CDR3 spans 15 amino acids. The CDR3, as DNA: TGTGCCAGCAGTGAAGCGCAGGGGAAGAATCAGCCCCAGCATTTT. Protein product: CASSEAQGKNQPQHF.

The rearrangement uses TRBV5-5 and TRBJ1-1; weak D call: TRBD1 (6 bases). CDR1 and CDR2 from the germline V gene are SGHKS and YYEKEE (reference sequence). The CDR3 is 18 amino acids. The germline V and J ends were trimmed by 4 bases and 0 bases, with 22 bases remaining between them. In DNA form, the CDR3 reads TGTGCCAGCAGCGTTCAAGGACAGCCGGGTGGCATGAACACTGAAGCTTTCTTT. Encoded protein: CASSVQGQPGGMNTEAFF.

The chain links TRBV5-4 to TRBJ2-1, with D possibly matching TRBD1 (5 bases). V was shortened by 4 bases and J by 4 bases, with 15 bases between the two germline ends. Germline CDR1 reads SGHNT; CDR2 reads YYREEE (reference sequence). The CDR3 contains 15 residues. CDR3 loop: CASSPTGSRYNEQFF. DNA for the CDR3: TGTGCCAGCAGCCCTACAGGAAGCCGGTACAATGAGCAGTTCTTC.

J is TRBJ2-1 and V is TRBV7-9; D might be TRBD2 (7 bases). V dropped 1 base and J dropped 7 bases, with 14 bases sitting between them. Germline CDR1 and CDR2: SEHNR and FQNEAQ (reference sequence). This CDR3 contains 15 residues. The DNA for the CDR3 is TGTGCCAGCAGCTTAGGCGGGGGCCCAGAAAATGAGCAGTTCTTC. Its translation is CASSLGGGPENEQFF.

The chain recombines TRBV5-1 with TRBJ1-1, with 8 bases matching TRBD1. The CDR3 length is 15 residues. Per germline, CDR1 SGHRS and CDR2 YFSETQ. The J segment lost 1 base and the V segment lost 4 bases, leaving 6 bases of the junction unmatched. The CDR3 here is CASSNRRGRNTEAFF. DNA of the CDR3: TGCGCCAGCAGCAATCGCAGGGGGCGGAACACTGAAGCTTTCTTT.

The chain couples TRBV9 to TRBJ1-2; TRBD1 is a possible D gene (5 bases). Trimming stripped 3 bases from V and 6 bases from J, with 15 bases between. Germline V CDR1 and CDR2: SGDLS, YYNGEE. This CDR3 contains 14 residues. The CDR3 DNA is TGTGCCAGCAGCGGCCTTCAGGGCGCCAATGGCTACACCTTC. Protein product: CASSGLQGANGYTF.

The chain is built from TRBV5-1 and TRBJ2-7, with TRBD1 identical over 8 bases. The CDR3 loop spans 18 amino acids. With V trimmed by 5 bases and J by 2 bases, 18 bases remained unmatched. From germline, CDR1 is SGHRS and CDR2 YFSETQ. The CDR3 DNA reads TGCGCCAGCAGGTATCGGGACAGGATGGGAGAGGCAACCTACGAGCAGTACTTC. The encoded protein is CASRYRDRMGEATYEQYF.

V usage is TRBV10-3 and J usage is TRBJ1-5, with 7 bases that match TRBD1. CDR1 is ENHRY and CDR2 is SYGVKD in the germline V gene. The CDR3 is 15 amino acids. V was clipped by 6 bases and J by 5 bases; unmatched bases: 10. CDR3 region: CAIRIQGKGDQPQHF. The CDR3 coding sequence is TGTGCCATCAGGATACAGGGGAAAGGAGATCAGCCCCAGCATTTT.

V is TRBV5-1 and J is TRBJ2-3; 8 bases fit TRBD1. The CDR3 has 16 residues. Germline CDR1 SGHRS, CDR2 YFSETQ. V shed 0 bases, J shed 1 base, and the junction held 4 bases outside the gene matches. The CDR3 DNA sequence: TGCGCCAGCAGCTTGGAAACAGGGGGGCGCACAGATACGCAGTATTTT. It translates to CASSLETGGRTDTQYF.